The T cell receptor beta chain described here comes from a study of T cell responses to AZD1222 COVID-19 vaccine. Study results and limitations: Donors skewed white British and female; clonal diversity was possibly underestimated.

The V gene lost 8 bases and the J gene lost 0 bases, with 8 bases spanning the gap. This CDR3 comprises 13 residues. From germline, CDR1 is ENHRY and CDR2 SYGVKD. As to this clone: What it recognizes is unknown.

TCRdb's copy holds only in-frame clones and misses some; the assay was immunoSEQ multiplex PCR. The data hold 99,000 or so clones, with around nine tenths observed a single time. This sample comprised peripheral blood, obtained on day 0 of AZD1222 vaccination. This TCR was sampled from an adult in good health. V usage is TRBV10-3 and J usage is TRBJ1-3; D not resolved. CDR3 protein: CAIGANSGNTIYF. CDR3 bases: TGTGCCATCGGCGCCAACTCTGGAAACACCATATATTTT.